This T cell receptor (beta chain) was found in a study of shared clonotypes between healthy human individuals. The study's findings and limits: In a handful of donors, about 5% of naive CD4 clonotypes appeared in common. A generally larger estimated richness was seen in naive subsets than in memory subsets.

Measured with immunoSEQ multiplex PCR; TCRdb has only the in-frame clones, and not every one. The repertoire holds about 1 million clones, with under 80% as singletons. Remarks on this clone: What it recognizes is unknown.

The CDR3 is made up of 14 amino acids. CDR1 LNHDA and CDR2 SQIVND come from the germline V gene (reference sequence). V was shortened by 2 bases and J by 6 bases, with 12 bases between the two germline ends. Sequencing was performed on memory CD4+ T cells sorted from blood. Subset of the sample: CD45RA-negative fraction. The rearrangement joins TRBV19 to TRBJ2-3, with unresolved D. The sequence was obtained from a man between 18 and 35 years old in good health. In DNA form, the CDR3 reads TGTGCCAGTAGTATATCGGCCCAAGGGGATACGCAGTATTTT. It codes for CASSISAQGDTQYF.